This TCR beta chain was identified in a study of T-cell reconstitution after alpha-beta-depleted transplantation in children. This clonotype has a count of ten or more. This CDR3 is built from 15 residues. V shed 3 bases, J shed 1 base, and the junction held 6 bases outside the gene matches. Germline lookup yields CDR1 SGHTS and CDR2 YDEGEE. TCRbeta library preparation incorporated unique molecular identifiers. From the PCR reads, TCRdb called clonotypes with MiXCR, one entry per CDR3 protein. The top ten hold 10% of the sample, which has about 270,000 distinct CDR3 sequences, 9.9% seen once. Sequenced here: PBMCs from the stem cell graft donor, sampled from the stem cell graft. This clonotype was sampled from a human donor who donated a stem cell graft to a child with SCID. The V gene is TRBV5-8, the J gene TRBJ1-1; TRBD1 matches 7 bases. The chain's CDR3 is CASSWAGTANTEAFF. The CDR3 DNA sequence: TGTGCCAGCAGCTGGGCCGGGACAGCGAACACTGAAGCTTTCTTT.